This passage covers 16 T cell receptor beta chains from one sample sequenced in a study of CD8 T cells in ankylosing spondylitis. Notes on the study in general: One TCR beta motif, made up of roughly 8 highly homologous variants, appeared characteristic of ankylosing spondylitis blood.

These receptors have no known antigen. TCRdb fed the 5' RACE reads into MiXCR, producing one record per CDR3 protein. This sample yields roughly 370,000 distinct CDR3 sequences, of which 20% to 25% are seen a single time; roughly a sixth belongs to the top ten. Sequencing input: blood, either unsorted or a sorted T cell fraction (not recorded which). The receptors shown here come from a male donor with ankylosing spondylitis.

The chain uses TRBV2 and TRBJ2-7; D is uncertain. From germline, CDR1 is SNHLY and CDR2 FYNNEI. The CDR3 has 13 amino acids. V dropped 7 bases and J dropped 1 base, with 11 bases sitting between them. The CDR3 region has the DNA TGTGCCAGCACCCAGGACCGTTCCTACGAGCAGTACTTC. This gives the protein CASTQDRSYEQYF.

Only a few counts were recorded for this clonotype. The rearrangement joins TRBV19 to TRBJ1-5; perhaps TRBD1 as D (6 bases). The V and J ends lost 6 bases and 3 bases respectively, with 12 bases between them. The CDR3 sequence is 14 residues long. From germline, CDR1 is LNHDA and CDR2 SQIVND (reference sequence). CDR3 sequence (DNA): TGTGCCAGTAGCAAGGGGGGGGACAATCAGCCCCAGCATTTT. This translates into CASSKGGDNQPQHF.

This clonotype was observed a handful of times. The rearrangement joins TRBV10-3 to TRBJ2-7; 7 nucleotides align to TRBD1. The junction had 13 bases not matched to a gene; V was cut back by 8 bases and J by 3 bases. CDR1 is ENHRY and CDR2 is SYGVKD in the germline V gene. The CDR3 runs to 15 residues. The CDR3 sequence: CAIAKWGQRNYEQYF. The CDR3 DNA follows: TGTGCCATCGCAAAGTGGGGACAGCGGAACTACGAGCAGTACTTC.

This clonotype was found a few times. The chain recombines TRBV7-9 with TRBJ2-5; 9 positions agree with TRBD2. Unmatched junction bases numbered 8, after V lost 5 bases and J lost 4 bases. CDR3 length: 15 residues. Per germline, CDR1 SEHNR and CDR2 FQNEAQ (reference sequence). The CDR3 protein is CASSPGTSFRETQYF. The CDR3, as DNA: TGTGCCAGCAGCCCCGGGACTAGCTTTCGAGAGACCCAGTACTTC.

V is TRBV20-1 and J is TRBJ2-7, with TRBD2 matching 10 bases. The CDR3 has 16 residues. V gave up 7 bases and J gave up 4 bases; unmatched junction bases: 16. The germline V gene has CDR1 DFQATT and CDR2 SNEGSKA (reference sequence). DNA of the CDR3: TGCAGTGGAAGGGGGGCTAGCGGGAGAGGTTTTTACGAGCAGTACTTC. It is translated as CSGRGASGRGFYEQYF.

The rearrangement uses TRBV3-1 and TRBJ2-3; 7 bases map to TRBD1. In germline, CDR1 is LGHDT, CDR2 YNNKEL (reference sequence). This CDR3 has 15 amino acids. Trimming cost V 4 bases and J 0 bases; bases outside gene matches: 4. CDR3 nucleotide sequence: TGTGCCAGCAGCCGATCGGGACAGAGCACAGATACGCAGTATTTT. As protein: CASSRSGQSTDTQYF.

The chain carries TRBV10-3 and TRBJ2-1, with TRBD1 matching over 9 bases. With V trimmed by 4 bases and J by 5 bases, 3 bases remained unmatched. The CDR3 runs 14 residues. Germline CDR1 ENHRY, CDR2 SYGVKD. CDR3 region: CAISGQGGNNEQFF. The CDR3 nucleotides read TGTGCCATCAGTGGACAGGGGGGAAACAATGAGCAGTTCTTC.

The J gene is TRBJ2-3, the V gene TRBV9; the match to TRBD2 covers 11 bases. The J segment lost 5 bases and the V segment lost 4 bases, leaving 6 bases of the junction unmatched. The germline V gene has CDR1 SGDLS and CDR2 YYNGEE. The CDR3 totals 15 residues. As DNA, the CDR3 is TGTGCCAGCAGCATAGCGGGAGGGACCATAGATACGCAGTATTTT. Amino acid sequence: CASSIAGGTIDTQYF.

The chain has TRBV5-1 and TRBJ2-7, with a tentative D call TRBD1 (6 bases). The CDR3 spans 13 residues. Germline V gives CDR1 SGHRS, CDR2 YFSETQ. V dropped 0 bases and J dropped 9 bases, with 13 bases sitting between them. In nucleotides, the CDR3 is TGCGCCAGCAGCTTGGATATACAGGGCCGGCAGTACTTC. Its protein product is CASSLDIQGRQYF. Full variable domain (remainder filled in from reference TRBV5-1 and TRBJ2-7): KAGVTQTPRYLIKTRGQQVTLSCSPISGHRSVSWYQQTPGQGLQFLFEYFSETQRNKGNFPGRFSGRQFSNSRSEMNVSTLELGDSALYLCASSLDIQGRQYFGPGTRLTVT.

This chain joins TRBV12-3 or TRBV12-4 and TRBJ2-7, with D maybe TRBD1 (5 bases). V was cut by 3 bases and J by 4 bases, with 10 bases left in between. The CDR3 length is 13 residues. This CDR3 reads CASSLHAGYEQYF. The CDR3 DNA sequence: TGTGCCAGCAGTTTGCACGCAGGGTACGAGCAGTACTTC.

This chain uses TRBV18 with TRBJ2-5; no clear D gene. The CDR3 has 14 residues. CDR1 and CDR2 (germline): KGHSH, LQKENI. V was clipped by 3 bases and J by 4 bases, with 12 bases between them. CDR3 sequence: CASSPSASRETQYF. CDR3 sequence (DNA): TGTGCCAGCTCACCTTCCGCCAGCCGAGAGACCCAGTACTTC.

Only a few counts were recorded for this clonotype. The chain recombines TRBV30 with TRBJ1-1; D is uncertain. The V end was cut by 3 bases, the J end by 4 bases, with 9 bases between. The CDR3 has 12 residues. Germline CDR1 reads GTSNPN; CDR2 reads SVGIG (reference sequence). This CDR3 reads CAWRVQATEAFF. The CDR3 DNA is TGTGCCTGGAGGGTCCAAGCCACTGAAGCTTTCTTT.

The chain uses TRBV7-2 and TRBJ2-2, with D perhaps matching TRBD2 (6 bases). The V end was cut by 8 bases, the J end by 5 bases, with 18 bases between. The germline V gene encodes CDR1 SGHTA and CDR2 FQGNSA. This CDR3 comprises 15 residues. CDR3 coding DNA: TGTGCCAGCGGGTCTAAGGGAGGAGGAACCGGGGAGCTGTTTTTT. The encoded protein is CASGSKGGGTGELFF.

This clonotype was recorded a few times. The chain recombines TRBV7-9 with TRBJ2-1; 8 bases are a match to TRBD1. J was trimmed by 4 bases and V by 1 base; bases with no gene match: 3. Germline V gene data show CDR1 as SEHNR and CDR2 as FQNEAQ (reference sequence). CDR3 size: 15 residues. The CDR3 spells CASSLEDREYNEQFF. The DNA for the CDR3 is TGTGCCAGCAGCTTAGAGGACAGGGAGTACAATGAGCAGTTCTTC.

The gene calls are TRBV14 and TRBJ2-7; D is unresolved. CDR3 size: 16 residues. Germline loops: CDR1 SGHDN, CDR2 FVKESK. V was trimmed by 1 base and J by 2 bases, leaving 15 bases between them. This chain's CDR3 is CASSQVVSNTAYEQYF. In DNA form, the CDR3 reads TGTGCCAGCAGCCAAGTAGTTTCCAACACCGCCTACGAGCAGTACTTC. Based on the CDR3 plus reference TRBV14 and TRBJ2-7, the full variable domain is EAGVTQFPSHSVIEKGQTVTLRCDPISGHDNLYWYRRVMGKEIKFLLHFVKESKQDESGMPNNRFLAERTGGTYSTLKVQPAELEDSGVYFCASSQVVSNTAYEQYFGPGTRLTVT.

The rearrangement links TRBV6-1 to TRBJ1-6; 8 bases map to TRBD1. V lost 5 bases to trimming and J lost 7 bases; unmatched junction nucleotides: 4. CDR3 length equals 14 residues. Germline CDR1 and CDR2: MNHNS and SASEGT. DNA for the CDR3: TGTGCCAGCAGTCCCACAGGGGGAAATTCACCCCTCCACTTT. This sequence encodes CASSPTGGNSPLHF.